This T cell receptor beta chain was sequenced during a study of cytomegalovirus exposure and HLA in healthy donors. As for the study in general: Previous work identified 120 million or so unique TCR beta sequences from about 179 million T cells. Researchers found that roughly 81% of some 400 genotyped donors fell within the Caucasian-associated ancestry cluster.

The study ran its PCR with 60 Vbeta and 13 Jbeta primers. Generated by immunoSEQ multiplex PCR, the TCRdb table keeps only in-frame clones and is missing some. The data show under 150,000 clones, approximately 80% seen once. This clone was seen once. The antigen is not known. Germline CDR1 reads SGHTA; CDR2 reads FQGNSA. V shed 5 bases and J 2 bases; nucleotides not matched to a gene: 12. The CDR3 extends over 17 amino acids. Findings and caveats of the study: Trimming of TCR beta V- and J-genes showed a link, identified in a later analysis, to a missense DCLRE1C variant. As a later analysis revealed, most CMV-associated TCR beta chains appeared HLA-restricted.

Sequenced material: PBMCs. The receptor's source is a man between 25 and 39 years old in good health and CMV-seropositive. This chain joins TRBV7-2 and TRBJ2-1; 7 nucleotides agree with TRBD2. The CDR3: CASSARFASGTYNEQFF. CDR3 nucleotide sequence: TGTGCCAGCAGCGCACGGTTTGCGAGCGGGACCTACAATGAGCAGTTCTTC.